Listed below are T cell receptor beta chains from one sample, sequenced in a study of blood T cell repertoires in COVID-19. Method: immunoSEQ multiplex PCR; TCRdb's copy keeps in-frame clones and lacks some. The data contain about 270,000 clones, about 89% of them singletons. The sequenced sample was PBMCs or T cells enriched from blood (not recorded which). Source of these receptors: a woman aged 18-35 years who had recovered from COVID-19. Both conserved end residues are trimmed from each CDR3.

V gene	CDR3 protein
TRBV11-3	ASSSNQADGLNTEAF
TRBV2	ASSSDTYSPLH
TRBV3-1/TRBV3-2	ASSHSLYGYT
TRBV3-1/TRBV3-2	ASSQPGQGRTNEKLF
TRBV3-1/TRBV3-2	ASSPPGGLNTEAF
TRBV10-3	AISVEVEGGVDEQF
TRBV4-1	ASSYTSGSFNEQF
TRBV24-1	ATSEAEQGVGNQPQH
TRBV7-9	ASSTGQGDRTIY
TRBV5-5	ASSLAVHGSDT
TRBV6-5	ASSLDREVGQPQH
TRBV30	AWGPGGSNQPQH
TRBV19	ASSITSGFTDTQY
TRBV29-1	SVEDTRDYGYT
TRBV7-2	ASSLEQREKLF
TRBV3-1/TRBV3-2	ASSQNGGLQYEQY
TRBV5-1	ASSLTGYSSYNEQF
TRBV27	ASSLLRESSYEQY
TRBV15	ATSSWDRNTEAF
TRBV19	ASSQRGTPTYEQY
TRBV29-1	SVRQGPMNTEAF
TRBV9	ASSVGDEQF
TRBV18	ASSPRTGGNTGELF
TRBV27	ASSFSGSYGYT
TRBV4-1	ASSQDRLAGVSYGELF
TRBV7-2	ASSLPGHRHNSPLH
TRBV4-2	ASSQALTGGNTIY
TRBV23-1	ASAQGCCQEDSLYTDTQY
TRBV12-5	ASGSPGQFFYGYT
TRBV28	ASSYGGRLVMNTEAF
TRBV4-2	ASSQELTSVSYNEQF
TRBV19	ATNAVSGVYNEQF
TRBV15	ATSRERSSYEQY
TRBV7-2	ASSGPGTSSDTQY
TRBV29-1	SVDPALYVGQINYGYT
TRBV3-1/TRBV3-2	ASSQAGLRHEKLF
TRBV29-1	SVAELDGYT
TRBV10-2	ATLDRGQPQH
TRBV29-1	SAGQGNSGEQF
TRBV6-1	ASSEGTANYGYT
TRBV29-1	SVLGTGSSYEQY